This entry lists 25 T cell receptor beta chains sequenced from one sample in a study of cytotoxic CD8 clonotypes in ibrutinib-treated CLL (dated by TCRdb to 2020 to 2022). Libraries came from the immunoSEQ multiplex PCR assay. TCRdb holds this immuneACCESS table with in-frame rearrangements only. Some clones are missing; in checked studies, unresolved V genes explain under half, and the rest has no known cause. A total of roughly 160,000 clones appear in this sample, more than 65% of them only once. Together, the top ten hold roughly 2% of the sample. Interpreted using the paper, the time point label stands for: roughly 12 months on ibrutinib. The sample here was PBMCs, taken after 12 months of ibrutinib treatment. These receptors were obtained from a human donor with chronic lymphocytic leukemia.

This clone was seen once. The chain joins TRBV19 to TRBJ1-2, with 7 bases matching TRBD1. Germline CDR1 LNHDA, CDR2 SQIVND (reference sequence). With 9 bases clipped from V and 6 bases from J, the junction kept 10 bases outside the gene matches. The CDR3 is 13 amino acids. The CDR3 DNA follows: TGTGCCAGCCAGGGGGGGGTTGCGCATGGCTACACCTTC. This sequence encodes CASQGGVAHGYTF.

The rearrangement links TRBV28 to TRBJ1-2, with 9 positions matching TRBD1. Per germline, CDR1 MDHEN and CDR2 SYDVKM. The junction had 10 bases not matched to a gene; V was cut back by 5 bases and J by 3 bases. The length of the CDR3 is 16 residues. The CDR3 sequence is CASSPTGGGADYGYTF. In nucleotides, the CDR3 is TGTGCCAGCAGTCCTACAGGGGGCGGGGCCGACTATGGCTACACCTTC.

This clone was observed once. The chain links TRBV4-3 to TRBJ2-7; D perhaps matches TRBD2 (6 bases). The CDR3 extends over 13 amino acids. Trimming pared 1 base from V and 7 bases from J, leaving 11 bases between. Per germline, CDR1 LGHNA and CDR2 YSLEER. The CDR3 is CASSQVGGQEQYF. Written as DNA, the CDR3 is TGCGCCAGCAGCCAAGTCGGAGGGCAAGAGCAGTACTTC.

The V and J genes are TRBV9 and TRBJ2-3; D unresolved. The CDR3 is made up of 12 amino acids. Germline V gene data show CDR1 as SGDLS and CDR2 as YYNGEE. V lost 2 bases to trimming and J lost 4 bases, with 5 bases between them. The DNA of the CDR3 is TGTGCCAGCAGCGTGGCCGCAGATACGCAGTATTTT. It yields the protein CASSVAADTQYF.

The V call is TRBV7-3, the J call TRBJ2-1, with 10 bases matching TRBD2. Germline loops: CDR1 SGHTA, CDR2 FQGTGA. The length of the CDR3 is 15 residues. V lost 0 bases and J lost 6; bases outside the gene matches: 2. The CDR3 spells CASSLTGLASNEQFF. For the CDR3, the DNA is TGTGCCAGCAGCTTAACGGGACTAGCGAGCAATGAGCAGTTCTTC.

V and J are TRBV7-3 and TRBJ2-7; TRBD1 agrees at 9 bases. The CDR3 consists of 18 residues. V lost 1 base to trimming and J lost 5 bases; unmatched junction nucleotides: 15. The germline V gene encodes CDR1 SGHTA and CDR2 FQGTGA. The chain's CDR3 is CASSLRGEKQGARDEQYF. CDR3 nucleotides: TGTGCCAGCAGCTTAAGGGGCGAGAAACAGGGGGCAAGGGACGAGCAGTACTTC.

This rearrangement joins TRBV27 to TRBJ2-7, with TRBD1 matching 7 bases. This CDR3 is built from 15 residues. In germline, CDR1 is MNHEY, CDR2 SMNVEV (reference sequence). V was pared by 6 bases and J by 2 bases, with 10 bases of the junction left unmatched. The CDR3 reads CASRPQDRAPYEQYF. The CDR3 DNA reads TGTGCCAGCAGGCCCCAAGACAGGGCACCCTACGAGCAGTACTTC.

This clone showed up just a few times. The chain carries TRBV5-6 and TRBJ2-3; maybe TRBD1 (6 bases). The V and J ends lost 4 bases and 5 bases respectively, with 17 bases between them. This CDR3 contains 15 residues. CDR1 and CDR2 from the germline V gene are SGHDT and YYEEEE. The CDR3 sequence is CASSLITTGQDTQYF. CDR3 DNA: TGTGCCAGCAGCCTCATAACGACAGGCCAAGATACGCAGTATTTT.

This clone was observed once. Mismatch with germline at one junction end may stem from a read error. This chain connects TRBV4-1 to TRBJ1-5, with D possibly matching TRBD1 (5 bases). CDR3 length: 13 residues. Per germline, CDR1 MGHRA and CDR2 YSYEKL. CDR3 loop: CAGSSRTFQPQHF. CDR3 DNA sequence: TGCGCCGGCAGCAGTCGGACATTTCAGCCCCAGCATTTT.

The V call is TRBV21-1, the J call TRBJ2-7; TRBD1 is taken as the D call from the table, unchecked against the DNA. TRBV21-1 counts as a pseudogene. The CDR3 has 14 amino acids. CDR3 sequence: CASSDRAGSYEQYF. The CDR3 nucleotides read TGTGCCAGCAGCGACAGGGCGGGCTCCTACGAGCAGTACTTC.

This clone was counted only a few times. The chain carries TRBV21-1 and TRBJ2-7. TRBV21-1 is a documented pseudogene. The CDR3 totals 16 residues. The CDR3 nucleotides read TGTGCCAGCAGCAAAGGGGTGGGGGACCAATCCTACGAGCAGTACTTC. Encoded protein: CASSKGVGDQSYEQYF.

The chain recombines TRBV7-2 with TRBJ1-1; the D gene is possibly TRBD1 (5 bases). This CDR3 is 13 amino acids long. V was cut by 5 bases and J by 3 bases, with 10 bases left in between. Germline assignment: CDR1 SGHTA and CDR2 FQGNSA. For the CDR3, the DNA is TGTGCCAGCAGCCCCGACAGACACACTGAAGCTTTCTTT. Translated: CASSPDRHTEAFF.

The rearrangement joins TRBV18 to TRBJ2-2; D tentatively fits TRBD1 or TRBD2 (5 bases each). Trimming stripped 3 bases from V and 6 bases from J, with 8 bases between. CDR3 length equals 13 residues. Germline values: CDR1 KGHSH, CDR2 LQKENI. CDR3 nucleotides: TGTGCCAGCTCACCTATGGGACCCGGGGAGCTGTTTTTT. Protein: CASSPMGPGELFF.

V is TRBV7-2 and J is TRBJ2-3, with 9 bases fitting TRBD1. The CDR3 totals 16 residues. CDR1 SGHTA and CDR2 FQGNSA come from the germline V gene. J was trimmed by 2 bases and V by 1 base; bases with no gene match: 4. The CDR3, as DNA: TGTGCCAGCAGCTTAGGGGGACAGGGACACACAGATACGCAGTATTTT. Translated, it gives CASSLGGQGHTDTQYF.

The rearrangement links TRBV19 to TRBJ2-6, with 11 nucleotides matching TRBD1. The CDR3 length is 21 residues. Germline lookup yields CDR1 LNHDA and CDR2 SQIVND (reference sequence). V was clipped by 3 bases and J by 2 bases; unmatched bases: 15. The CDR3 is CASSIANFGTGGTAGANVLTF. CDR3 sequence (DNA): TGTGCCAGTAGTATCGCCAATTTTGGGACAGGGGGTACTGCTGGGGCCAACGTCCTGACTTTC.

The V gene is TRBV7-2, the J gene TRBJ1-4; D is unresolved. Germline assignment: CDR1 SGHTA and CDR2 FQGNSA. The CDR3 consists of 13 residues. Trimming pared 3 bases from V and 8 bases from J, leaving 10 bases between. The CDR3 region has the DNA TGTGCCAGCAGCTTCTTGGGAAGCGAAAAACTGTTTTTT. Encoded protein: CASSFLGSEKLFF.

This sequence joins TRBV5-1 and TRBJ2-5; TRBD2 matches at 13 bases. The CDR3 has 15 amino acids. The germline CDR1 and CDR2 sequences are SGHRS and YFSETQ. With 2 bases clipped from V and 5 bases from J, the junction kept 3 bases outside the gene matches. The CDR3 protein is CASSLGLAGEETQYF. The DNA of the CDR3 is TGCGCCAGCAGCTTAGGACTAGCGGGAGAGGAGACCCAGTACTTC. The full variable domain, with the rest looked up from reference TRBV5-1 and TRBJ2-5, is KAGVTQTPRYLIKTRGQQVTLSCSPISGHRSVSWYQQTPGQGLQFLFEYFSETQRNKGNFPGRFSGRQFSNSRSEMNVSTLELGDSALYLCASSLGLAGEETQYFGPGTRLLVL.

This rearrangement joins TRBV5-8 to TRBJ2-5, with unresolved D. From germline, CDR1 is SGHTS and CDR2 YDEGEE. V lost 6 bases and J lost 0, with 12 bases in between. There are 14 residues in the CDR3. CDR3 sequence: CASNDPRYQETQYF. In nucleotides, the CDR3 is TGTGCCAGCAACGACCCGAGGTACCAAGAGACCCAGTACTTC.

This clone was recorded a few times. CDR3 nucleotide sequence: TGTGCCAGCAGTGAAAACGCCGGATCTAACTATGGCTACACCTTC. This encodes CASSENAGSNYGYTF. V gene TRBV6-1 combines with J gene TRBJ1-2; no clear D. Germline CDR1 reads MNHNS; CDR2 reads SASEGT. Trimming cost V 2 bases and J 0 bases, with 10 bases left between them. This CDR3 has 15 amino acids.

This rearrangement joins TRBV6-6 to TRBJ2-3; D gene ambiguous. The CDR3 spans 15 residues. V dropped 5 bases and J dropped 0 bases, with 12 bases sitting between them. Germline V lookup: CDR1 MNHNY, CDR2 SVGAGI (reference sequence). The CDR3 nucleotides read TGTGCCAGCAGTGGCGCGTGGGCCAGCACAGATACGCAGTATTTT. Protein product: CASSGAWASTDTQYF.

The chain is built from TRBV6-5 and TRBJ1-4; 7 nucleotides agree with TRBD1. V was clipped by 5 bases and J by 5 bases; unmatched bases: 8. The CDR3 loop spans 15 amino acids. Germline values: CDR1 MNHEY, CDR2 SVGAGI. In nucleotides, the CDR3 is TGTGCCAGCAGTCTGGGGGACAGACGGAATGAAAAACTGTTTTTT. Its protein is CASSLGDRRNEKLFF.

The chain recombines TRBV5-8 with TRBJ1-1; D gene unclear. Trimming removed 4 bases at V and 1 base at J, with 14 bases between. Germline loops: CDR1 SGHTS, CDR2 YDEGEE. The CDR3 consists of 15 residues. DNA for the CDR3: TGTGCCAGCAGCACCATAGGACGGCCGAACACTGAAGCTTTCTTT. It translates to CASSTIGRPNTEAFF.

The chain recombines TRBV28 with TRBJ2-3, with D uncertain. V was clipped by 8 bases and J by 0 bases, with 21 bases between them. In germline, CDR1 is MDHEN, CDR2 SYDVKM. The CDR3 is made up of 17 amino acids. The CDR3 bases are TGTGCCAGCTTGGCTGAGCGACCTACCTACAGCACAGATACGCAGTATTTT. The encoded protein is CASLAERPTYSTDTQYF. The full variable domain, with the rest looked up from reference TRBV28 and TRBJ2-3, is DVKVTQSSRYLVKRTGEKVFLECVQDMDHENMFWYRQDPGLGLRLIYFSYDVKMKEKGDIPEGYSVSREKKERFSLILESASTNQTSMYLCASLAERPTYSTDTQYFGPGTRLTVL.

The chain combines TRBV6-5 with TRBJ1-2; D not resolved. V dropped 3 bases and J dropped 3 bases, with 14 bases sitting between them. The CDR3 runs 15 residues. In germline, CDR1 is MNHEY, CDR2 SVGAGI. CDR3 amino acids: CASSYSPGGDYGYTF. The CDR3 coding sequence is TGTGCCAGCAGTTATTCCCCAGGCGGTGACTATGGCTACACCTTC.

J is TRBJ1-5 and V is TRBV19; D uncertain. CDR3 length equals 14 residues. V lost 3 bases, J lost 2 bases, and 8 bases lay in between. Germline V CDR1 and CDR2: LNHDA, SQIVND (reference sequence). CDR3 sequence: CASSIIGGNQPQHF. Written as DNA, the CDR3 is TGTGCCAGTAGTATTATCGGGGGCAATCAGCCCCAGCATTTT.